The 22 T cell receptor beta chains below were found in one sample sequenced in a study of control samples from healthy donors and cancer patients. Profiled with immunoSEQ multiplex PCR; TCRdb holds only in-frame clones, not every one. This sample yields hundreds of thousands of clones, of which about nine tenths are seen a single time; around 6.5% belongs to the top ten. The sample taken for sequencing was PBMCs. The receptors derive from a man aged 35 to 55 with head and neck cancer.

The chain is built from TRBV6-2 or TRBV6-3 and TRBJ1-4; possible D gene TRBD1, 5 bases. The CDR3 extends over 15 amino acids. Trimming took 0 bases from V and 6 from J, leaving 11 bases between them. Germline CDR1 MNHEY, CDR2 SVGEGT. CDR3 coding DNA: TGTGCCAGCAGTTACTCGAGGGGAGGCCATGAAAAACTGTTTTTT. This codes for CASSYSRGGHEKLFF.

V gene TRBV7-2 combines with J gene TRBJ1-2; 12 bases match TRBD1. V was clipped by 1 base and J by 9 bases; unmatched bases: 6. The CDR3 loop spans 15 amino acids. The germline V gene has CDR1 SGHTA and CDR2 FQGNSA. The CDR3 nucleotides read TGTGCCAGCAGCTTAGTATGGGACAGGGGGCGGAGCTACACCTTC. Amino acid sequence: CASSLVWDRGRSYTF.

The chain joins TRBV4-3 to TRBJ1-4, with 9 bases lining up with TRBD1. From germline, CDR1 is LGHNA and CDR2 YSLEER. This CDR3 has 15 amino acids. J gave up 6 bases and V 2 bases, and 4 bases lay outside the gene matches. CDR3 sequence (DNA): TGCGCCAGCAGCCAAAAAGGACAGGGGTATGAAAAACTGTTTTTT. This gives the protein CASSQKGQGYEKLFF.

In DNA, the CDR3 is TGTGCCAGCAGTTACGAAGACTCTGGGGCCAACGTCCTGACTTTC. Its protein product is CASSYEDSGANVLTF. The V call is TRBV6-2 or TRBV6-3, the J call TRBJ2-6; D gene uncertain. Trimming shortened V by 2 bases and J by 0 bases, and 5 bases separated the two germline ends. The CDR3 extends over 15 amino acids. Germline CDR1 MNHEY, CDR2 SVGEGT.

The chain uses TRBV4-1 and TRBJ1-1; D perhaps matches TRBD1 (5 bases). The ends were cut back, 5 bases at V and 10 bases at J, with 20 bases in the middle. The CDR3 runs 14 residues. CDR1 and CDR2 (germline): MGHRA, YSYEKL. The CDR3 is CASSAPGPGTGAFF. CDR3 nucleotide sequence: TGCGCCAGCAGCGCCCCCGGACCGGGGACGGGAGCTTTCTTT.

In regard to this clone: The identical CDR3 is also encoded by other nucleotide sequences in the sample. This chain joins TRBV9 and TRBJ2-7; D gene ambiguous. Germline CDR1 reads SGDLS; CDR2 reads YYNGEE. The CDR3 has 13 amino acids. The V end lost 0 bases, the J end lost 0 bases, and 4 bases lay between the germline ends. The CDR3 sequence is CASSVGDSYEQYF. DNA for the CDR3: TGTGCCAGCAGCGTAGGCGACTCCTACGAGCAGTACTTC.

The chain is built from TRBV11-2 and TRBJ1-5, with a tentative D call TRBD1 (5 bases). Germline CDR1 SGHAT, CDR2 FQNNGV. The CDR3 sequence is 14 residues long. V was trimmed by 6 bases and J by 5 bases, leaving 14 bases between them. CDR3 protein: CASRGDGGYQPQHF. The CDR3 DNA is TGTGCCAGCAGGGGGGACGGGGGTTATCAGCCCCAGCATTTT.

The gene calls are TRBV7-8 and TRBJ2-1; 7 bases are shared with TRBD2. J lost 7 bases, V lost 8 bases, and 8 bases had no gene match. CDR3 length equals 13 residues. The germline V gene encodes CDR1 SGHVS and CDR2 FQNEAQ. Here the CDR3 DNA reads TGTGCCAGCTCTAGCGGCAGCTCGAATGAGCAGTTCTTC. It specifies CASSSGSSNEQFF.

The rearrangement links TRBV5-1 to TRBJ2-2, with TRBD2 matching 13 bases. Per the germline V gene, CDR1 is SGHRS and CDR2 is YFSETQ. The CDR3 length is 16 residues. Trimming took 4 bases from V and 3 from J; bases not matched to a gene: 3. The CDR3 reads CASSIGLAGDTGELFF. The CDR3 coding sequence is TGCGCCAGCAGCATAGGACTAGCGGGGGACACCGGGGAGCTGTTTTTT.

The rearrangement uses TRBV15 and TRBJ2-1; unclear D gene. The CDR3 contains 16 residues. CDR1 LNHNV and CDR2 YYDKDF come from the germline V gene (reference sequence). Trimming cost V 4 bases and J 8 bases, with 21 bases left between them. The CDR3 DNA reads TGTGCCACCAGCAAATCCGGGCAGCCGGTCGTCGATGAGCAGTTCTTC. This encodes CATSKSGQPVVDEQFF.

The chain joins TRBV3-1 (or the pseudogene TRBV3-2) to TRBJ1-5, with 7 positions matching TRBD1. With 4 bases clipped from V and 6 bases from J, the junction kept 9 bases outside the gene matches. The CDR3 consists of 15 residues. The germline gives CDR1 LGHDT, CDR2 YNNKEL (reference sequence). The CDR3 DNA follows: TGTGCCAGCAGCCCCACAGGGGTAGGAGGTCAGCCCCAGCATTTT. As protein: CASSPTGVGGQPQHF.

This sequence joins TRBV19 and TRBJ1-3; the D gene is possibly TRBD1 (5 bases). CDR3 length: 16 residues. Germline CDR1 LNHDA, CDR2 SQIVND (reference sequence). V was trimmed by 7 bases and J by 0 bases, leaving 16 bases between them. Here the CDR3 reads CASTSTATSSGNTIYF. Written as DNA, the CDR3 is TGTGCCAGTACCTCGACAGCAACGAGCTCTGGAAACACCATATATTTT.

CDR3: CASSQTGITTFF. In nucleotides, the CDR3 is TGTGCCAGCAGTCAGACAGGGATAACGACTTTCTTT. This sequence joins TRBV6-5 and TRBJ1-1, with 7 positions matching TRBD1. Germline trimming cut 5 bases from V and 12 bases from J; bases unmatched to any gene: 9. This CDR3 region has 12 residues. CDR1 and CDR2 (germline): MNHEY, SVGAGI.

Comments on this clone: The same CDR3 is also encoded by other DNA sequences in this sample. The chain has TRBV28 and TRBJ2-7; D is uncertain. Germline V gene lookup returns CDR1 MDHEN and CDR2 SYDVKM. Trimming stripped 1 base from V and 3 bases from J, with 1 base between. This CDR3 has 11 residues. The CDR3: CASSLYYEQYF. The CDR3 nucleotides read TGTGCCAGCAGTTTATACTACGAGCAGTACTTC.

The gene calls are TRBV7-5 and TRBJ1-4. TRBV7-5 is a known pseudogene. The CDR3 spans 17 residues. The CDR3 DNA reads TGTGCCAGAAGCTTAGCCCAAAGGGAAGCAACTAATGAAAAACTGTTTTTT. Protein sequence: CARSLAQREATNEKLFF.

The V call is TRBV2, the J call TRBJ2-7; the D call may be TRBD1 or TRBD2 (5 bases each). Trimming left V 2 bases short and J 9 bases short, with 14 bases between. The CDR3 length is 13 residues. The germline V gene encodes CDR1 SNHLY and CDR2 FYNNEI. CDR3 region: CASSEMGVLGQYF. The CDR3 DNA reads as TGTGCCAGCAGTGAAATGGGGGTGCTAGGGCAGTACTTC.

This chain connects TRBV6-5 to TRBJ2-5; D gene uncertain. V gave up 2 bases and J gave up 3 bases, with 7 bases separating them. The CDR3 is 13 amino acids. Germline CDR1 and CDR2: MNHEY and SVGAGI. As DNA, the CDR3 is TGTGCCAGCAGTTACGTCGCAAAAGAGACCCAGTACTTC. Residues: CASSYVAKETQYF.

The chain recombines TRBV28 with TRBJ2-2; no clear D. Trimming pared 2 bases from V and 5 bases from J, leaving 15 bases between. The germline V gene has CDR1 MDHEN and CDR2 SYDVKM. The CDR3 spans 16 residues. CDR3 nucleotide sequence: TGTGCCAGCAGTTTAGGTTCTGTTCTGGGGACCGGGGAGCTGTTTTTT. Its protein product is CASSLGSVLGTGELFF.

The genes are TRBV7-2 and TRBJ2-3; D remains unclear. Germline values: CDR1 SGHTA, CDR2 FQGNSA. With 0 bases removed from V and 5 bases from J, the gap between germline ends came to 6 bases. The CDR3 runs 13 residues. CDR3 residues: CASSLAVGDTQYF. The CDR3 bases are TGTGCCAGCAGCTTAGCGGTCGGAGATACGCAGTATTTT.

The chain uses TRBV6-2 or TRBV6-3 and TRBJ2-7; TRBD2 matches at 7 bases. The V gene end was trimmed by 4 bases and the J gene end by 3 bases; junction bases not matched to a gene: 21. This CDR3 is built from 19 residues. The germline V gene encodes CDR1 MNHEY and CDR2 SVGEGT. This chain's CDR3 is CASSFRGPKGRGRVYEQYF. CDR3 coding DNA: TGTGCCAGCAGTTTTCGGGGCCCAAAAGGGAGGGGACGTGTCTACGAGCAGTACTTC.

This clone has a handful of counts. The chain recombines TRBV4-1 with TRBJ1-2; 8 bases agree with TRBD1. V lost 1 base and J lost 7; bases outside the gene matches: 11. Looked up from germline, CDR1 is MGHRA and CDR2 is YSYEKL. CDR3 length equals 16 residues. The CDR3 sequence is CASSQVPGAGGLGYTF. The DNA of the CDR3 is TGCGCCAGCAGCCAAGTGCCGGGGGCAGGGGGCCTTGGCTACACCTTC.

The V gene is TRBV5-6, the J gene TRBJ2-7; D is unclear. This CDR3 contains 12 residues. The V end was cut by 4 bases, the J end by 4 bases, with 9 bases between. Germline-derived CDR1 and CDR2 are SGHDT and YYEEEE. In DNA, the CDR3 is TGTGCCAGCAGCCTAGTTACTTACGAGCAGTACTTC. Protein product: CASSLVTYEQYF.